The 10 T cell receptor beta chains below come from one sample, sequenced in a study of T cells in Graves' hyperthyroidism and ophthalmopathy. Amplification targeted TCR beta CDR3 regions from RNA transcripts. RT-PCR in the first round (using the HTBI primer set) targeted the TCR CDR3. TCRdb reprocessed the multiplex PCR reads with MiXCR, giving one entry per CDR3 protein. The sample records 300,000 to 450,000 distinct CDR3 sequences, about 12% being singletons. The sequenced sample consisted of blood. Receptors originate from a young woman with Graves' hyperthyroidism.

This clonotype showed up many times. The chain recombines TRBV12-3 or TRBV12-4 with TRBJ2-1, with 8 positions matching TRBD2. The ends lost 4 bases at V and 2 bases at J; junction bases unmatched: 4. This CDR3 has 15 amino acids. DNA for the CDR3: TGTGCCAGCAGTTCTCCGGGAGGGGCCTACAATGAGCAGTTCTTC. Protein: CASSSPGGAYNEQFF.

The J gene is TRBJ2-5, the V gene TRBV11-3; 7 bases map to TRBD1. Losses at the gene ends were 6 bases for V and 5 bases for J; bases not matched to a gene: 12. The CDR3 is 15 residues long. Germline V gene data show CDR1 as SGHNT and CDR2 as YENEEA. This CDR3 is CASSYGTDARETQYF. DNA of the CDR3: TGTGCCAGCAGTTACGGGACAGATGCACGGGAGACCCAGTACTTC.

The count of this clonotype is one. Given a much more abundant clone one base away, this may be a read error. The chain joins TRBV10-3 to TRBJ1-1; D call uncertain. In germline, CDR1 is ENHRY, CDR2 SYGVKD. The CDR3 is made up of 14 amino acids. The CDR3 nucleotides are TGTGCCATCAGGGCCTCCTTGGCGAACACTGAAGCTCTCTTT. Translated, it gives CAIRASLANTEALF.

On this clonotype itself: Compared with germline, one end of the junction differs, possibly owing to a read error. In DNA, the CDR3 is TGTGCCTGCAGAAGGGACAGCTACGAGCAGTACTTC. Protein: CACRRDSYEQYF. This chain joins TRBV2 and TRBJ2-7; 7 bases are shared with TRBD1. The germline gives CDR1 SNHLY, CDR2 FYNNEI. The CDR3 spans 12 residues.

This clonotype was detected ten times or more. V gene TRBV20-1 combines with J gene TRBJ2-1, with D perhaps TRBD1 (5 bases). The CDR3 runs to 12 residues. V was pared by 5 bases and J by 8 bases, with 13 bases between. CDR1 DFQATT and CDR2 SNEGSKA come from the germline V gene (reference sequence). CDR3 sequence (DNA): TGCAGTGCTGGGGCCCGCAGCGATGAGCAGTTCTTC. It translates to CSAGARSDEQFF.

This clonotype occurred many times. The rearrangement joins TRBV28 to TRBJ1-4; the match to TRBD1 covers 8 bases. The V gene end was trimmed by 8 bases and the J gene end by 7 bases; junction bases not matched to a gene: 15. The CDR3 is 16 amino acids. Germline V gives CDR1 MDHEN, CDR2 SYDVKM. The CDR3 nucleotides are TGTGCCAGCTCGAACCTCGACGGGACAGGTTTTGAAAAACTGTTTTTT. This translates into CASSNLDGTGFEKLFF.

This clonotype was counted many times. The chain employs TRBV30 and TRBJ2-1; no clear D. Trimming removed 5 bases from V and 10 bases from J, with 9 bases in between. Germline values: CDR1 GTSNPN, CDR2 SVGIG (reference sequence). This CDR3 comprises 10 residues. The CDR3 region is CAWGLREQFF. The CDR3 DNA reads as TGTGCCTGGGGTCTTCGCGAGCAGTTCTTC.

For this clonotype: A read error may be the cause here, since a much bigger clone is one base away. V usage is TRBV7-9 and J usage is TRBJ2-1, with D unresolved. Per the germline V gene, CDR1 is SEHNR and CDR2 is FQNEAQ (reference sequence). This CDR3 has 16 residues. Between the trimmed V and J ends, which lost 7 bases and 6 bases, there was a span of 22 bases. The CDR3 sequence: CASTTYGQVRRNEQFF. In nucleotides, the CDR3 is TGTGCCAGCACCACGTACGGGCAGGTACGGCGCAATGAGCAGTTCTTC.

This clonotype was seen many times. V gene TRBV9 combines with J gene TRBJ1-1; 7 positions agree with TRBD1. Trimming took 4 bases from V and 4 from J; bases not matched to a gene: 4. The CDR3 has 13 residues. Germline-derived CDR1 and CDR2 are SGDLS and YYNGEE. The DNA for the CDR3 is TGTGCCAGCAGCCGGGACAGCACCACTGAAGCTTTCTTT. Protein sequence: CASSRDSTTEAFF.

This clonotype was seen repeatedly, ten times or more. V gene TRBV12-3 or TRBV12-4 combines with J gene TRBJ1-1; the D is unclear. V was trimmed by 0 bases and J by 2 bases, leaving 7 bases between them. The CDR3 runs to 14 residues. The CDR3 DNA follows: TGTGCCAGCAGTTTAGCAGGGCGCAACACTGAAGCTTTCTTT. This codes for CASSLAGRNTEAFF.